These 29 T cell receptor beta chains originate from one sample sequenced in a study of blood T cell repertoires in COVID-19. The method was immunoSEQ multiplex PCR; TCRdb's version includes in-frame clones alone and lacks a portion of them. The sample carries around 310,000 clones, 85% to 90% recorded once. Sequences were obtained from peripheral blood. The receptor source for this set is a woman between 40 and 50 years old with COVID-19, enrolled during active disease.

This chain connects TRBV9 to TRBJ2-3; D is possibly TRBD2 (6 bases). CDR1 is SGDLS and CDR2 is YYNGEE in the germline V gene. CDR3 length: 17 amino acids. V lost 0 bases and J 1 base, leaving 15 bases between the germline ends. DNA of the CDR3: TGTGCCAGCAGCGTAGTTTCGTCTAGCGTCGGCACAGATACGCAGTATTTT. This encodes CASSVVSSSVGTDTQYF.

This clone was observed a single time. The V gene is TRBV5-1, the J gene TRBJ1-2, with 9 nucleotides matching TRBD1. In germline, CDR1 is SGHRS, CDR2 YFSETQ. The CDR3 is 15 residues long. The J segment lost 4 bases and the V segment lost 6 bases, leaving 10 bases of the junction unmatched. The CDR3 nucleotides are TGCGCCAGCACCTCGGGGGGGACAGGGTTCTATGGCTACACCTTC. It yields the protein CASTSGGTGFYGYTF. Variable domain in full (rest from reference TRBV5-1 and TRBJ1-2): KAGVTQTPRYLIKTRGQQVTLSCSPISGHRSVSWYQQTPGQGLQFLFEYFSETQRNKGNFPGRFSGRQFSNSRSEMNVSTLELGDSALYLCASTSGGTGFYGYTFGSGTRLTVV.

This chain links TRBV24-1 with TRBJ1-2; D may be TRBD1 (5 bases). V lost 3 bases to trimming and J lost 7 bases, with 8 bases between them. This CDR3 contains 12 residues. Germline V CDR1 and CDR2: KGHDR, SFDVKD. CDR3: CATSDADSGYTF. The CDR3 DNA reads TGTGCCACCAGTGATGCCGACAGTGGCTACACCTTC.

This rearrangement joins TRBV18 to TRBJ2-7; the match to TRBD2 covers 9 bases. The germline gives CDR1 KGHSH, CDR2 LQKENI. The V segment lost 4 bases and the J segment 6 bases; nucleotides outside the gene matches: 13. The CDR3 spans 16 residues. The CDR3 loop reads CASSRSRREGQGEQYF. CDR3 nucleotides: TGTGCCAGCTCACGCTCCAGGCGGGAGGGCCAAGGCGAGCAGTACTTC.

This clone was observed once. This chain links TRBV12-3 or TRBV12-4 with TRBJ1-3; D not certain. This CDR3 comprises 12 residues. Trimming removed 2 bases at V and 8 bases at J, with 7 bases between. The CDR3: CASSLRVDTIYF. DNA of the CDR3: TGTGCCAGCAGTTTACGAGTGGACACCATATATTTT.

This clone turned up a few times. The chain joins TRBV30 to TRBJ2-7; D is possibly TRBD2 (7 bases). The ends were cut back, 3 bases at V and 9 bases at J, with 21 bases in the middle. This CDR3 spans 14 amino acids. From germline, CDR1 is GTSNPN and CDR2 SVGIG (reference sequence). This CDR3 reads CAWRRPGGLTGQYF. DNA of the CDR3: TGTGCCTGGAGGCGCCCCGGGGGGCTGACTGGGCAGTACTTC.

In its sample, this clone was seen once. V is TRBV14 and J is TRBJ2-7, with TRBD2 matching over 7 bases. Germline V gives CDR1 SGHDN, CDR2 FVKESK. V shed 6 bases, J shed 6 bases, and the junction held 17 bases outside the gene matches. There are 16 residues in the CDR3. CDR3 nucleotide sequence: TGTGCCAGCAGTCAATCGCTAGCGGATAGACATCCCGAGCAGTACTTC. It specifies CASSQSLADRHPEQYF.

This clone has only a few counts. Other DNA sequences from this sample encode an identical CDR3 as well. This chain joins TRBV28 and TRBJ1-2; a weak D match, TRBD1 (5 bases). Per the germline V gene, CDR1 is MDHEN and CDR2 is SYDVKM. V lost 4 bases and J lost 4, with 10 bases in between. This CDR3 region has 13 residues. In nucleotides, the CDR3 is TGTGCCAGCAGTTCTGGGGGGGTCTATGGCTACACCTTC. This translates into CASSSGGVYGYTF.

This sequence joins TRBV5-1 and TRBJ2-5; 8 nucleotides align to TRBD2. The CDR3 totals 16 residues. With V trimmed by 5 bases and J by 4 bases, 13 bases remained unmatched. The germline CDR1 and CDR2 sequences are SGHRS and YFSETQ. In DNA, the CDR3 is TGCGCCAGCAGTTACCAAGGGACTAGTTCTTTAGAGACCCAGTACTTC. Translation gives CASSYQGTSSLETQYF. The whole variable domain, remainder taken from reference TRBV5-1 and TRBJ2-5, is KAGVTQTPRYLIKTRGQQVTLSCSPISGHRSVSWYQQTPGQGLQFLFEYFSETQRNKGNFPGRFSGRQFSNSRSEMNVSTLELGDSALYLCASSYQGTSSLETQYFGPGTRLLVL.

This chain uses TRBV28 with TRBJ1-6; D not resolved. CDR3 length: 15 amino acids. The germline V gene has CDR1 MDHEN and CDR2 SYDVKM. The V gene lost 11 bases and the J gene lost 7 bases, with 21 bases spanning the gap. CDR3 amino acids: CAGQLSGGWNSPLHF. For the CDR3, the DNA is TGTGCCGGGCAACTTTCAGGCGGGTGGAATTCACCCCTCCACTTT. The variable domain in full, completed from reference TRBV28 and TRBJ1-6, reads DVKVTQSSRYLVKRTGEKVFLECVQDMDHENMFWYRQDPGLGLRLIYFSYDVKMKEKGDIPEGYSVSREKKERFSLILESASTNQTSMYLCAGQLSGGWNSPLHFGNGTRLTVT.

The chain employs TRBV2 and TRBJ2-1; tentative D call: TRBD1 (6 bases). The CDR3 runs to 13 residues. In germline, CDR1 is SNHLY, CDR2 FYNNEI. Trimming stripped 6 bases from V and 8 bases from J, with 14 bases between. The CDR3 loop is CASRISQGYEQFF. CDR3 DNA: TGTGCCAGCAGGATCTCACAGGGATATGAGCAGTTCTTC.

The V call is TRBV28, the J call TRBJ1-1; 7 positions match TRBD1. Germline lookup yields CDR1 MDHEN and CDR2 SYDVKM. This CDR3 has 15 residues. With 4 bases clipped from V and 1 base from J, the junction kept 6 bases outside the gene matches. The CDR3 reads CASSSPGQWNTEAFF. As DNA, the CDR3 is TGTGCCAGCAGTTCCCCGGGACAGTGGAACACTGAAGCTTTCTTT.

The V and J genes are TRBV29-1 and TRBJ2-3; 11 nucleotides match TRBD2. The V and J ends lost 5 bases and 8 bases, in that order; junction bases with no gene match: 3. The CDR3 loop spans 12 amino acids. Germline V gene data show CDR1 as SQVTM and CDR2 as ANQGSEA. CDR3 residues: CSVLAGGLTQYF. The CDR3 DNA reads as TGCAGCGTTTTAGCGGGGGGGCTTACGCAGTATTTT.

The chain couples TRBV19 to TRBJ1-1; possible D gene TRBD1, 6 bases. V gave up 6 bases and J gave up 1 base, with 12 bases separating them. CDR1 LNHDA and CDR2 SQIVND come from the germline V gene (reference sequence). The CDR3 consists of 14 residues. CDR3 sequence: CASSPGQWNTEAFF. The CDR3 bases are TGTGCCAGTAGCCCCGGACAGTGGAACACTGAAGCTTTCTTT.

The V and J genes are TRBV19 and TRBJ2-5; a possible D gene is TRBD2 (7 bases). Germline V gene sequence: CDR1 LNHDA, CDR2 SQIVND (reference sequence). This CDR3 spans 16 amino acids. Trimming cost V 10 bases and J 7 bases, with 28 bases left between them. The CDR3 is CATWWWVRGGIRTQYF. As DNA, the CDR3 is TGTGCCACCTGGTGGTGGGTTAGGGGGGGGATTCGGACCCAGTACTTC. The full variable domain, in which reference TRBV19 and TRBJ2-5 provide the parts outside the CDR3, is DGGITQSPKYLFRKEGQNVTLSCEQNLNHDAMYWYRQDPGQGLRLIYYSQIVNDFQKGDIAEGYSVSREKKESFPLTVTSAQKNPTAFYLCATWWWVRGGIRTQYFGPGTRLLVL.

This clone was seen a single time. J is TRBJ2-7 and V is TRBV5-4; 7 nucleotides agree with TRBD1. Germline V gene lookup returns CDR1 SGHNT and CDR2 YYREEE (reference sequence). This CDR3 region has 13 residues. V was pared by 7 bases and J by 5 bases, with 9 bases of the junction left unmatched. The CDR3 DNA reads TGTGCCAGCGCCGAGGCCCAGGGGGACGAGCAGTACTTC. Encoded protein: CASAEAQGDEQYF.

The chain couples TRBV29-1 to TRBJ2-3, with 11 bases matching TRBD1. The CDR3 contains 14 residues. Germline CDR1 SQVTM, CDR2 ANQGSEA. V dropped 3 bases and J dropped 7; count of bases not matched to a gene: 6. The CDR3 DNA reads TGCAGCGTTGAGACAGGACAGGGGGCGAATACGCAGTATTTT. Residues: CSVETGQGANTQYF.

V usage is TRBV15 and J usage is TRBJ2-7, with TRBD1 as a possible D gene (6 bases). The CDR3 consists of 14 residues. V lost 0 bases and J lost 7, with 13 bases in between. The germline V gene encodes CDR1 LNHNV and CDR2 YYDKDF (reference sequence). This chain's CDR3 is CATSRDRGTGEQYF. The CDR3 nucleotides are TGTGCCACCAGCAGAGATCGGGGAACAGGGGAGCAGTACTTC.

This clone occurred once. The chain has TRBV5-1 and TRBJ2-1, with 11 nucleotides matching TRBD2. V lost 1 base and J lost 5; bases outside the gene matches: 5. CDR1 is SGHRS, CDR2 YFSETQ, per germline. This CDR3 is built from 16 residues. CDR3 protein: CASSLSLAGGNNEQFF. DNA of the CDR3: TGCGCCAGCAGCTTGAGTCTAGCGGGAGGTAACAATGAGCAGTTCTTC.

The V gene is TRBV19, the J gene TRBJ1-2; 8 bases are a match to TRBD1. This CDR3 region has 18 residues. Losses at the gene ends were 6 bases for V and 2 bases for J; bases not matched to a gene: 17. Germline V gene lookup returns CDR1 LNHDA and CDR2 SQIVND (reference sequence). The CDR3: CASRLSSDRVRGNYGYTF. DNA of the CDR3: TGTGCCAGTAGGCTCTCCTCGGACAGGGTCCGGGGGAACTATGGCTACACCTTC.

The chain links TRBV11-2 to TRBJ1-2; D not resolved. From germline, CDR1 is SGHAT and CDR2 FQNNGV. CDR3 length equals 13 residues. Trimming left V 2 bases short and J 4 bases short, with 8 bases between. This CDR3 is CASSLSQSYGYTF. CDR3 sequence (DNA): TGTGCCAGCAGCTTAAGTCAGTCCTATGGCTACACCTTC.

The gene calls are TRBV4-3 and TRBJ2-7, with D possibly matching TRBD1 (6 bases). The CDR3 has 17 amino acids. V was shortened by 2 bases and J by 4 bases, with 21 bases between the two germline ends. Germline values: CDR1 LGHNA, CDR2 YSLEER. This CDR3 reads CASSQYRVGATRYEQYF. CDR3 in DNA: TGCGCCAGCAGCCAATACAGGGTCGGGGCCACAAGATACGAGCAGTACTTC.

CDR3 region: CASSFPWSETGAIAKNIQYF. The CDR3 region has the DNA TGCGCCAGCAGCTTCCCCTGGTCGGAGACAGGGGCGATAGCCAAAAACATTCAGTACTTC. The chain couples TRBV5-1 to TRBJ2-4; TRBD1 aligns across 8 bases. The V and J ends lost 2 bases and 0 bases, in that order; junction bases with no gene match: 16. Germline V gene lookup returns CDR1 SGHRS and CDR2 YFSETQ. CDR3 size: 20 residues.

As to this clone: This CDR3 is also generated by other DNA sequences in the sample. The gene calls are TRBV7-2 and TRBJ2-5, with D perhaps TRBD1 (6 bases). V gave up 0 bases and J gave up 4 bases, with 9 bases separating them. The CDR3 is 14 amino acids. Germline CDR1 SGHTA, CDR2 FQGNSA. This CDR3 reads CASSLARGRETQYF. CDR3 DNA: TGTGCCAGCAGCTTAGCGAGGGGGAGAGAGACCCAGTACTTC.

This clone showed up just once. V usage is TRBV27 and J usage is TRBJ2-3; D is ambiguous. The germline V gene has CDR1 MNHEY and CDR2 SMNVEV (reference sequence). This CDR3 is built from 12 residues. V was pared by 8 bases and J by 4 bases, with 10 bases between. CDR3 residues: CASGFGPDTQYF. The CDR3 nucleotides are TGTGCCAGCGGATTTGGGCCAGATACGCAGTATTTT.

CDR3 protein: CASSYPLNRGNEQFF. The CDR3, as DNA: TGTGCCAGCAGTTACCCGCTCAACAGGGGAAATGAGCAGTTCTTC. The chain links TRBV6-2 or TRBV6-3 to TRBJ2-1, with 7 nucleotides matching TRBD1. The CDR3 consists of 15 residues. V gave up 2 bases and J gave up 7 bases; unmatched junction bases: 8. The germline V gene encodes CDR1 MNHEY and CDR2 SVGEGT.

The chain joins TRBV28 to TRBJ1-4; D is uncertain. This CDR3 is 12 amino acids long. Germline-derived CDR1 and CDR2 are MDHEN and SYDVKM. Trimming left V 5 bases short and J 5 bases short, with 6 bases between. CDR3 sequence reads: CASSEGNEKLFF. The DNA of the CDR3 is TGTGCCAGCAGTGAGGGAAATGAAAAACTGTTTTTT. Filled out from reference TRBV28 and TRBJ1-4, the complete variable domain reads DVKVTQSSRYLVKRTGEKVFLECVQDMDHENMFWYRQDPGLGLRLIYFSYDVKMKEKGDIPEGYSVSREKKERFSLILESASTNQTSMYLCASSEGNEKLFFGSGTQLSVL.

This clone came up once. This sequence joins TRBV9 and TRBJ2-5, with D perhaps matching TRBD2 (6 bases). The germline CDR1 and CDR2 sequences are SGDLS and YYNGEE. The CDR3 spans 15 residues. Between the trimmed V and J ends, which lost 3 bases and 5 bases, there was a span of 17 bases. The CDR3 region is CASSASGEPAETQYF. In DNA form, the CDR3 reads TGTGCCAGCAGCGCCTCGGGAGAGCCGGCCGAGACCCAGTACTTC.

This clone was observed a handful of times. This rearrangement joins TRBV27 to TRBJ1-6; D call uncertain. This CDR3 region has 15 residues. In germline, CDR1 is MNHEY, CDR2 SMNVEV (reference sequence). V was trimmed by 2 bases and J by 10 bases, leaving 15 bases between them. The CDR3 nucleotides are TGTGCCAGCAGTTTAGGAGGGCCCCGAAGCTCACCCCTCCACTTT. Its protein product is CASSLGGPRSSPLHF.